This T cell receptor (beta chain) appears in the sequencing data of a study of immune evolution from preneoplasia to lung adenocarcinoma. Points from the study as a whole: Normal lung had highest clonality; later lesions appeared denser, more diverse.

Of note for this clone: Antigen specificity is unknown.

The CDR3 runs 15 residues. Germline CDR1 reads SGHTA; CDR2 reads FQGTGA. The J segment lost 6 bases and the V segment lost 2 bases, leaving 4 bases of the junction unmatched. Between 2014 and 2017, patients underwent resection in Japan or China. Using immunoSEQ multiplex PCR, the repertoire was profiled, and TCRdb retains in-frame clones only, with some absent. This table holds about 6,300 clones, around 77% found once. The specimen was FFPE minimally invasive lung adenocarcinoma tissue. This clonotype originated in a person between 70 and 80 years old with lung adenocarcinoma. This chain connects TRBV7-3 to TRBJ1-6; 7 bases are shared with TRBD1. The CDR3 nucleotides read TGTGCCAGCAGCTTAGACAACAGGGGTAATTCACCCCTCCACTTT. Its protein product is CASSLDNRGNSPLHF.